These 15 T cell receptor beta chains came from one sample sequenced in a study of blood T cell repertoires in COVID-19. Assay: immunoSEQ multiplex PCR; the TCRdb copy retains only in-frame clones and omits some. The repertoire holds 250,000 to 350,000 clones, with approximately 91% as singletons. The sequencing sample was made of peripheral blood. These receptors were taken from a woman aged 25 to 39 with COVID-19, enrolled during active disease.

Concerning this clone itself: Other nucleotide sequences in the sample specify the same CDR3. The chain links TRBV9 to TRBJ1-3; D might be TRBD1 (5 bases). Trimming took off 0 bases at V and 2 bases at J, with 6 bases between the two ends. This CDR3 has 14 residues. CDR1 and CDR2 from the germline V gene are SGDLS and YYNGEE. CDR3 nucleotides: TGTGCCAGCAGCGTAGGGGGCACTGGAAACACCATATATTTT. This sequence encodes CASSVGGTGNTIYF.

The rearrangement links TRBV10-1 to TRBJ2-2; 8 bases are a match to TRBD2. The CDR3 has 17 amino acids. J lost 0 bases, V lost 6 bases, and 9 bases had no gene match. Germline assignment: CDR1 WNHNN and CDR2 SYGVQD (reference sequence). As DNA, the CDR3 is TGCGCCAGCAGAGCGGGAGTGGGGGGTACGAACACCGGGGAGCTGTTTTTT. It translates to CASRAGVGGTNTGELFF.

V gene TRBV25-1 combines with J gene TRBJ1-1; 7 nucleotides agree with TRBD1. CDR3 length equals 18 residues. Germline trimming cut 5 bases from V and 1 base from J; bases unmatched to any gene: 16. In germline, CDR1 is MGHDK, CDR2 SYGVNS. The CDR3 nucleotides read TGTGCCAGCAGTTTTAGCGAGGGACAGAGGTTTGGGAACACTGAAGCTTTCTTT. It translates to CASSFSEGQRFGNTEAFF.

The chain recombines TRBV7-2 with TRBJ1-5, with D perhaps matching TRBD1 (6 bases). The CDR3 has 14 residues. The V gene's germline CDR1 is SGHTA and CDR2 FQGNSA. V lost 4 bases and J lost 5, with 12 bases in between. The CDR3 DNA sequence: TGTGCCAGCAGCTCGGACAGCGCGTATCAGCCCCAGCATTTT. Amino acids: CASSSDSAYQPQHF.

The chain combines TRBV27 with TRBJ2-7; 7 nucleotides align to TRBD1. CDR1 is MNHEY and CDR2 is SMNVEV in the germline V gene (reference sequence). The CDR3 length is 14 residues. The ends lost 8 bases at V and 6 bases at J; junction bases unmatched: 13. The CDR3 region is CASQRRDRPAEQYF. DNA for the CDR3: TGTGCCAGCCAAAGACGGGACAGACCCGCCGAGCAGTACTTC.

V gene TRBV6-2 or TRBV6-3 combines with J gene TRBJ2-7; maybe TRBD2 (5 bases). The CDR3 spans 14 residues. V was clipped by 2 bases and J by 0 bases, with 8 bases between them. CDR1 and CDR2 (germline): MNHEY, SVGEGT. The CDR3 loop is CASSYRESSYEQYF. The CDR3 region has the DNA TGTGCCAGCAGTTACAGGGAGAGCTCCTACGAGCAGTACTTC.

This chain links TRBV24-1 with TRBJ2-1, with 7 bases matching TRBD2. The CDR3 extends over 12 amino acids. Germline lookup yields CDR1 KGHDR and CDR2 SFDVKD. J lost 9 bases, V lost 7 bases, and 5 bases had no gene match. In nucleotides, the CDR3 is TGTGCCACCAGGGCGGGAGATCGTGAGCAGTTCTTC. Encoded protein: CATRAGDREQFF.

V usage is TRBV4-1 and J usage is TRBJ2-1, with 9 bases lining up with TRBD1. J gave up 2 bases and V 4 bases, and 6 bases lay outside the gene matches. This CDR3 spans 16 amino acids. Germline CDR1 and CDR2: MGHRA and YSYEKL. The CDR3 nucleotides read TGCGCCAGCAGCCTTCTGACAGGGGGAACCTACAATGAGCAGTTCTTC. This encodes CASSLLTGGTYNEQFF.

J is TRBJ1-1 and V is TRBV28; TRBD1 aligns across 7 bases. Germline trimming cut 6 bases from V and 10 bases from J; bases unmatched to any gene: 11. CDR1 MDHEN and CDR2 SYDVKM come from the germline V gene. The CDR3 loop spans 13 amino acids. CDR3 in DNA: TGTGCCAGCAGCACACCCACTCAGGGGGTAGCTTTCTTT. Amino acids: CASSTPTQGVAFF.

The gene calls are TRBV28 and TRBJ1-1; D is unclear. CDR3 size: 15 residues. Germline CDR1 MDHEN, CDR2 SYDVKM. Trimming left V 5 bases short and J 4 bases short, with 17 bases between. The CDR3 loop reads CASSPPSPWSTEAFF. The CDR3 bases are TGTGCCAGCAGTCCACCTTCGCCGTGGAGCACTGAAGCTTTCTTT.

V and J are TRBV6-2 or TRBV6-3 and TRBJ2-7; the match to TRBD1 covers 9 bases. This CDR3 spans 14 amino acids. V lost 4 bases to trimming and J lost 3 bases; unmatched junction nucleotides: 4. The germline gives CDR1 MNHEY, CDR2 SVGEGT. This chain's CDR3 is CASSFSTGGYEQYF. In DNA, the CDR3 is TGTGCCAGCAGTTTCTCGACAGGGGGCTACGAGCAGTACTTC.

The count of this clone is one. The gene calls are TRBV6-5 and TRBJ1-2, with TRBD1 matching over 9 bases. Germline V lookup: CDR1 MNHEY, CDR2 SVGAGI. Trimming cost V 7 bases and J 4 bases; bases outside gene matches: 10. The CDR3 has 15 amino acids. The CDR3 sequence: CASNSGQGATYGYTF. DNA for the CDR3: TGTGCCAGCAACTCGGGACAGGGCGCAACCTATGGCTACACCTTC.

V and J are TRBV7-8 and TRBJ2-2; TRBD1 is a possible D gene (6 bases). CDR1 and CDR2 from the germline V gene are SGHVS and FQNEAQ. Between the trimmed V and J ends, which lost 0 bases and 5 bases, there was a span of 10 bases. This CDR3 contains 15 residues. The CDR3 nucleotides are TGTGCCAGCAGCTTAGCACAGGGATTAACCGGGGAGCTGTTTTTT. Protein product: CASSLAQGLTGELFF.

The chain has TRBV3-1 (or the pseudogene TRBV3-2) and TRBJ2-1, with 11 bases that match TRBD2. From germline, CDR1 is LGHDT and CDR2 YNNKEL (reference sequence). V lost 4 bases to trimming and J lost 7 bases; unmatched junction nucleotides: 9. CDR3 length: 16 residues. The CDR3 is CASSRGLAELGNEQFF. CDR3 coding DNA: TGTGCCAGCAGCCGGGGACTAGCGGAGTTGGGGAATGAGCAGTTCTTC.

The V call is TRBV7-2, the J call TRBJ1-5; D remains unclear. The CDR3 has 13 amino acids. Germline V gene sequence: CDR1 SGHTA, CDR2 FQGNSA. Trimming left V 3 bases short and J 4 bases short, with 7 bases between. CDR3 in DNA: TGTGCCAGCAGCTTGGGCCTGAATCAGCCCCAGCATTTT. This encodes CASSLGLNQPQHF.